The rows below give T cell receptor beta chains drawn from one sample of a study of T cells after yellow fever vaccination. TCRdb reprocessed the 5' RACE reads via MiXCR and lists one record per CDR3 protein. The sample consists of 250,000 or so distinct CDR3 sequences, roughly 3.5% of them appearing once. Sequences were derived from PBMCs, sampled 15 days after the yellow fever booster vaccination. Receptors originate from a man younger than 30 who received the YFV17D yellow fever vaccine. Both conserved end residues are part of each CDR3. The D gene is left open where the match is weak. For some rows the clone size is stated as once, few or many, or as a class when expanded; others skip it.

CDR3 DNA: TGTGCCAGCGCGGGCGGAGCATACACTGAAGCTTTCTTT
CDR3 protein: CASAGGAYTEAFF
D gene: .
J gene: TRBJ1-1
V gene: TRBV7-9
clone size: many

CDR3 DNA: TGTGCCAGCAACCGGGACTCTGGAAACACCATATATTTT
CDR3 protein: CASNRDSGNTIYF
D gene: .
J gene: TRBJ1-3
V gene: TRBV5-5
clone size: many

CDR3 DNA: TGTGCCAGCTCACCACCGAACCGACAGGGAGGCGGCTACACCTTC
CDR3 protein: CASSPPNRQGGGYTF
D gene: TRBD1
J gene: TRBJ1-2
V gene: TRBV18
clone size: many

CDR3 DNA: TGTGCCAGCAGCCCGGGACCACATGGGGGGGAGACCCAGTACTTC
CDR3 protein: CASSPGPHGGETQYF
D gene: .
J gene: TRBJ2-5
V gene: TRBV7-3
clone size: many

CDR3 DNA: TGTGCCACCAGCAGAGAGGATGCGCAAGAGACCCAGTACTTC
CDR3 protein: CATSREDAQETQYF
D gene: .
J gene: TRBJ2-5
V gene: TRBV15
clone size: many

CDR3 DNA: TGTGCCACCAGCACGGGACTAGCGGGGGTAGAGACCCAGTACTTC
CDR3 protein: CATSTGLAGVETQYF
D gene: TRBD2
J gene: TRBJ2-5
V gene: TRBV15
clone size: many

CDR3 DNA: TGTGCCAGCACCAACAGGGGGGCAGATACGCAGTATTTT
CDR3 protein: CASTNRGADTQYF
D gene: TRBD1
J gene: TRBJ2-3
V gene: TRBV6-5
clone size: many

CDR3 DNA: TGCAGCGTTGAAATAGCGGGGGGCGGTGAGACCCAGTACTTC
CDR3 protein: CSVEIAGGGETQYF
D gene: TRBD2
J gene: TRBJ2-5
V gene: TRBV29-1
clone size: many

CDR3 DNA: TGCGCCAGCAGCTTGACCCTGGACAGTAATCAGCCCCAGCATTTT
CDR3 protein: CASSLTLDSNQPQHF
D gene: .
J gene: TRBJ1-5
V gene: TRBV5-1
clone size: many

CDR3 DNA: TGTGCCAGCAGTAGACCGGGACAGGGGAAAGAGACCCAGTACTTC
CDR3 protein: CASSRPGQGKETQYF
D gene: TRBD1
J gene: TRBJ2-5
V gene: TRBV12-3/TRBV12-4
clone size: many

CDR3 DNA: TGCGCCAGCAGTCCGGGACAGGGGCATCAAGAGACCCAGTACTTC
CDR3 protein: CASSPGQGHQETQYF
D gene: TRBD1
J gene: TRBJ2-5
V gene: TRBV4-3
clone size: many

CDR3 DNA: TGTGCCAGCAGCTTACACAACTCCTACGAGCAGTACTTC
CDR3 protein: CASSLHNSYEQYF
D gene: .
J gene: TRBJ2-7
V gene: TRBV7-2
clone size: .

CDR3 DNA: TGTGCCAGCAGTTACTCGGCCGCAGGGGGCTTGTACTTC
CDR3 protein: CASSYSAAGGLYF
D gene: TRBD1
J gene: TRBJ2-5
V gene: TRBV6-2/TRBV6-3
clone size: many

CDR3 DNA: TGCAGCGTTGAGGGGAGACAGGGGACACAGAATGAGCAGTTCTTC
CDR3 protein: CSVEGRQGTQNEQFF
D gene: TRBD1
J gene: TRBJ2-1
V gene: TRBV29-1
clone size: many

CDR3 DNA: TGTGCCAGCAGTCAACTAGCGGGGGGGGCAGATACGCAGTATTTT
CDR3 protein: CASSQLAGGADTQYF
D gene: TRBD2
J gene: TRBJ2-3
V gene: TRBV6-2/TRBV6-3
clone size: many

CDR3 DNA: TGTGCCAGCAGTTTAGAGGGTATCCAAGAGACCCAGTACTTC
CDR3 protein: CASSLEGIQETQYF
D gene: .
J gene: TRBJ2-5
V gene: TRBV6-2/TRBV6-3
clone size: many

CDR3 DNA: TGCGCCAGCAGCTTGACAGACCTCTCCTACAATGAGCAGTTCTTC
CDR3 protein: CASSLTDLSYNEQFF
D gene: .
J gene: TRBJ2-1
V gene: TRBV5-1
clone size: many

CDR3 DNA: TGTGCCACCTGGCGTTCCAGGGGTGGGACCGGGGAGCTGTTTTTT
CDR3 protein: CATWRSRGGTGELFF
D gene: .
J gene: TRBJ2-2
V gene: TRBV12-3/TRBV12-4
clone size: many

CDR3 DNA: TGTGCCAGCAGCCCGACTAGGAGCTCCTACAATGAGCAGTTCTTC
CDR3 protein: CASSPTRSSYNEQFF
D gene: .
J gene: TRBJ2-1
V gene: TRBV3-1
clone size: many

CDR3 DNA: TGTGCCATCAGTGAGTCGGGCCGACAAATAGAGACCCAGTACTTC
CDR3 protein: CAISESGRQIETQYF
D gene: .
J gene: TRBJ2-5
V gene: TRBV10-3
clone size: many

CDR3 DNA: TGTGCCAGCAGCGCCTGGACAGTCTATGGCTACACCTTC
CDR3 protein: CASSAWTVYGYTF
D gene: .
J gene: TRBJ1-2
V gene: TRBV7-2
clone size: many

CDR3 DNA: TGTGCCAGCAGCCCGGAGGCTAGCGGGGGTTCGGAAAACATTCAGTACTTC
CDR3 protein: CASSPEASGGSENIQYF
D gene: TRBD2
J gene: TRBJ2-4
V gene: TRBV5-4
clone size: many

CDR3 DNA: TGTGCCAGCAGTCCATCGGGACAGGGTTATGGCTACACCTTC
CDR3 protein: CASSPSGQGYGYTF
D gene: TRBD1
J gene: TRBJ1-2
V gene: TRBV27
clone size: many

CDR3 DNA: TGTGCCAGCAGTTTAGGGCAACCCAATGAGCAGTTCTTC
CDR3 protein: CASSLGQPNEQFF
D gene: .
J gene: TRBJ2-1
V gene: TRBV28
clone size: many

CDR3 DNA: TGTGCCAGCAGCCAAGGGGGGGGAATCCAAGAGACCCAGTACTTC
CDR3 protein: CASSQGGGIQETQYF
D gene: .
J gene: TRBJ2-5
V gene: TRBV7-6
clone size: many

CDR3 DNA: TGCAGTGCTAGACCGGGAATGGATTCACCCCTCCACTTT
CDR3 protein: CSARPGMDSPLHF
D gene: .
J gene: TRBJ1-6
V gene: TRBV20-1
clone size: many

CDR3 DNA: TGCGCCAGCAGCTTGGAGCAGGACCCAGATACGCAGTATTTT
CDR3 protein: CASSLEQDPDTQYF
D gene: .
J gene: TRBJ2-3
V gene: TRBV5-1
clone size: many

CDR3 DNA: TGTGCCAGCAGCGGGGGGGTATCAGCTTTCTTT
CDR3 protein: CASSGGVSAFF
D gene: .
J gene: TRBJ1-1
V gene: TRBV2
clone size: few

CDR3 DNA: TGCAGCGTTGTCAGGGAATATGAGTACGAGCAGTACTTC
CDR3 protein: CSVVREYEYEQYF
D gene: .
J gene: TRBJ2-7
V gene: TRBV29-1
clone size: many

CDR3 DNA: TGTGCCAGCAGCTTAGGACTAGCGGGGGGCCAAGAATCCCAGTACTTC
CDR3 protein: CASSLGLAGGQESQYF
D gene: TRBD2
J gene: TRBJ2-5
V gene: TRBV7-9
clone size: many

CDR3 DNA: TGCGCCAGCAGCTTCACGGGGAGTCGGGTTGTCAGGTCCTACAATGAGCAGTTCTTC
CDR3 protein: CASSFTGSRVVRSYNEQFF
D gene: .
J gene: TRBJ2-1
V gene: TRBV5-1
clone size: many

CDR3 DNA: TGTGCCAGCAGTAGTACAGGGATTGGGGACGAGCAGTACTTC
CDR3 protein: CASSSTGIGDEQYF
D gene: .
J gene: TRBJ2-7
V gene: TRBV6-5
clone size: many

CDR3 DNA: TGCGCCAGCATTATCCCGAGCTCTGGAAACACCATATATTTT
CDR3 protein: CASIIPSSGNTIYF
D gene: .
J gene: TRBJ1-3
V gene: TRBV5-1
clone size: many

CDR3 DNA: TGTGCCAGCAGCGCCCGCCCCGTGGAGGAAGAGACCCAGTACTTC
CDR3 protein: CASSARPVEEETQYF
D gene: .
J gene: TRBJ2-5
V gene: TRBV7-9
clone size: many

CDR3 DNA: TGTGCCAGCAGCTTGGTGCTCGGGAACTATGGCTACACCTTC
CDR3 protein: CASSLVLGNYGYTF
D gene: .
J gene: TRBJ1-2
V gene: TRBV5-5
clone size: many

CDR3 DNA: TGTGCCTCGGATAAGGGGGGCGGGTACAATGAGCAGTTCTTC
CDR3 protein: CASDKGGGYNEQFF
D gene: .
J gene: TRBJ2-1
V gene: TRBV12-3/TRBV12-4
clone size: many

CDR3 DNA: TGTGCCAGCAGCTTTTACAGACCCGGGGAGCTGTTTTTT
CDR3 protein: CASSFYRPGELFF
D gene: .
J gene: TRBJ2-2
V gene: TRBV7-2
clone size: .

CDR3 DNA: TGCGCCAGCAGTGACCCCCGGGGGACCGGTGAGACCCAGTACTTC
CDR3 protein: CASSDPRGTGETQYF
D gene: .
J gene: TRBJ2-5
V gene: TRBV10-1
clone size: many

CDR3 DNA: TGTGCCAGCAGTTTAGGAGTGACAGTCGCCTTC
CDR3 protein: CASSLGVTVAF
D gene: .
J gene: TRBJ2-5
V gene: TRBV12-3/TRBV12-4
clone size: many

CDR3 DNA: TGTGCCAGTAGTATATCATACAGGGGGAGTAGCAATCAGCCCCAGCATTTT
CDR3 protein: CASSISYRGSSNQPQHF
D gene: TRBD1
J gene: TRBJ1-5
V gene: TRBV19
clone size: few

CDR3 DNA: TGTGCCAGCAGCCCCGGATCGACGGGCGAGCAGTACTTC
CDR3 protein: CASSPGSTGEQYF
D gene: .
J gene: TRBJ2-7
V gene: TRBV11-2
clone size: few

CDR3 DNA: TGTGCCAGCAGTCGTCCAGCGGAGAACACAGATACGCAGTATTTT
CDR3 protein: CASSRPAENTDTQYF
D gene: .
J gene: TRBJ2-3
V gene: TRBV5-4
clone size: many